This T cell receptor (beta chain) is from a study of CD8+ T cells in alopecia areata. The wider study: At a dose of 5 to 10 mg twice daily, oral tofacitinib was given to treated patients. General study points: A large proportion of expanded lesional clones were detected persisting in scalp and blood during tofacitinib. Lesional scalp displayed greater clonality than normal scalp, most notably in alopecia totalis/universalis.

Extraction of RNA preceded its reverse transcription into cDNA, which served as the sequencing template. Sequencing used immunoSEQ multiplex PCR; TCRdb keeps in-frame clones, though not all of them. The table has 150,000 to 250,000 clones, 55% to 70% seen once; the top ten hold approximately 3.3%. Concerning this clone: Its cognate antigen is unknown.

The CDR3 spans 15 residues. Germline CDR1 and CDR2: ENHRY and SYGVKD. V dropped 0 bases and J dropped 2 bases, with 11 bases sitting between them. Stated treatment: oral pan-JAK inhibitor, 5-10 mg twice daily. Lesional scalp tissue (obtained by punch biopsy) and peripheral blood were collected from alopecia areata patients. The TCR comes from a human donor with alopecia areata. This sequence joins TRBV10-3 and TRBJ2-7; maybe TRBD1 (6 bases). Source: CD4+ T cells sorted from blood, taken at week 4, from a patient treated with tofacitinib. CDR3 loop: CAISESDSWTYEQYF. As DNA, the CDR3 is TGTGCCATCAGTGAGTCGGACAGCTGGACCTACGAGCAGTACTTC.